This entry is about one T cell receptor beta chain. Antigen: not known. The trim removed 5 bases at V and 1 base at J, leaving 9 bases unmatched. The CDR3 has 16 residues. The germline V gene has CDR1 SGHAT and CDR2 FQNNGV. The sample belongs to a study of early T cells in non-severe SARS-CoV-2 infection. General observations from the study: Matching results from VDJdb favored anti-spike CD8 responses, leaving private and CD4 specificities undetected.

Unique molecular identifiers tagged individual cDNA molecules. One entry per CDR3 protein, called by TCRdb with MiXCR from the 5' RACE reads. The sample carries approximately 120,000 distinct CDR3 sequences, under 15% recorded once. The sample was whole blood. This sequence was found in an adult who was a healthcare worker with PCR-confirmed SARS-CoV-2 infection or an uninfected control (not recorded which). The V call is TRBV11-2, the J call TRBJ2-3, with TRBD2 matching over 7 bases. In nucleotides, the CDR3 is TGTGCCAGCAGCCGCTCGCGGGGGACCGGCACAGATACGCAGTATTTT. This translates into CASSRSRGTGTDTQYF. Together with reference TRBV11-2 and TRBJ2-3, the CDR3 gives the full variable domain: EAGVAQSPRYKIIEKRQSVAFWCNPISGHATLYWYQQILGQGPKLLIQFQNNGVVDDSQLPKDRFSAERLKGVDSTLKIQPAKLEDSAVYLCASSRSRGTGTDTQYFGPGTRLTVL.